These 14 T cell receptor beta chains originate from one sample sequenced in a study of T-cell memory formation after mild COVID-19. TCRdb passed the 5' RACE reads through MiXCR, listing each CDR3 protein once. The table records 390,000 or so distinct CDR3 sequences, about 16% of them present only once. Input material: PBMCs or a T cell subset sorted from them (not recorded which). The origin of the receptors is a man between 18 and 29 years old who had mild COVID-19 (a few samples of this study predate the infection). Cell type and time point are not known.

In its sample, this clonotype was seen a few times. This chain uses TRBV21-1 with TRBJ2-2; the table's D gene call, TRBD1, was not cross checked with the DNA. TRBV21-1 is labeled a pseudogene. CDR3 length: 16 amino acids. The CDR3 DNA sequence: TGTGCCAGCAGCGCCAGGCCGGGGGGCGACACCGGGGAGCTGTTTTTT. As protein: CASSARPGGDTGELFF.

This clonotype was seen more than once but under ten times. The chain is built from TRBV25-1 and TRBJ2-5, with D unclear. Looked up from germline, CDR1 is MGHDK and CDR2 is SYGVNS. The CDR3 is 14 amino acids. The V end was cut by 1 base, the J end by 5 bases, with 11 bases between. For the CDR3, the DNA is TGTGCCAGCAGTGAATCCGGAAAACTCGAGACCCAGTACTTC. Amino acid sequence: CASSESGKLETQYF.

The chain links TRBV6-5 to TRBJ2-1; D gene unclear. V lost 2 bases and J lost 6, with 5 bases in between. The germline gives CDR1 MNHEY, CDR2 SVGAGI. The CDR3 contains 12 residues. The CDR3 loop reads CASSYRANEQFF. CDR3 nucleotides: TGTGCCAGCAGTTACCGGGCCAATGAGCAGTTCTTC.

This clonotype appeared a few times. V gene TRBV20-1 combines with J gene TRBJ2-7; either TRBD1 or TRBD2 may supply D (5 bases each). V was shortened by 7 bases and J by 2 bases, with 15 bases between the two germline ends. CDR3 size: 13 residues. In germline, CDR1 is DFQATT, CDR2 SNEGSKA (reference sequence). The CDR3 coding sequence is TGCAGTGTAGCCGGGACCCCAACCTACGAGCAGTACTTC. The encoded protein is CSVAGTPTYEQYF.

This clonotype showed up just a few times. V gene TRBV6-5 combines with J gene TRBJ2-1, with TRBD1 matching over 8 bases. The length of the CDR3 is 13 residues. CDR1 and CDR2 (germline): MNHEY, SVGAGI. After removal of 6 bases from V and 10 bases from J, the junction contained 8 bases not matched to a gene. The CDR3 loop is CASSTGQGREQFF. The CDR3 DNA reads as TGTGCCAGCAGCACCGGACAGGGCCGCGAGCAGTTCTTC.

The chain carries TRBV6-6 and TRBJ1-5; D is unresolved. The CDR3 has 14 residues. Germline loops: CDR1 MNHNY, CDR2 SVGAGI (reference sequence). V was trimmed by 2 bases and J by 3 bases, leaving 8 bases between them. CDR3 in amino acids: CASSYVRNNQPQHF. CDR3 coding DNA: TGTGCCAGCAGTTACGTTCGGAACAATCAGCCCCAGCATTTT.

The rearrangement uses TRBV6-6 and TRBJ2-7, with 8 nucleotides matching TRBD2. The CDR3 is made up of 17 amino acids. Unmatched junction bases numbered 11, after V lost 0 bases and J lost 4 bases. CDR1 and CDR2 (germline): MNHNY, SVGAGI (reference sequence). The DNA for the CDR3 is TGTGCCAGCAGTTACTCGATCGGCGTCGAGCGGGGGTACGAGCAGTACGTC. It yields the protein CASSYSIGVERGYEQYV.

This chain uses TRBV20-1 with TRBJ2-1; a weak D match, TRBD2 (6 bases). V gave up 1 base and J gave up 6 bases, with 10 bases separating them. Germline assignment: CDR1 DFQATT and CDR2 SNEGSKA (reference sequence). The CDR3 length is 13 residues. The CDR3 bases are TGCAGTGCTAGAGGTGGGACTTCCAATGAGCAGTTCTTC. Its translation is CSARGGTSNEQFF.

This clonotype was counted a few times. The V call is TRBV20-1, the J call TRBJ2-5; D could derive from TRBD1 or TRBD2 (5 bases each). The germline CDR1 and CDR2 sequences are DFQATT and SNEGSKA (reference sequence). V was cut by 0 bases and J by 6 bases, with 14 bases left in between. This CDR3 contains 14 residues. The CDR3 DNA reads as TGCAGTGCTAGAGATCCCCGGGACCCAAAGACCCAGTACTTC. This sequence encodes CSARDPRDPKTQYF.

The chain uses TRBV6-5 and TRBJ1-4; D is perhaps TRBD1 (6 bases). Trimming left V 10 bases short and J 5 bases short, with 11 bases between. Germline values: CDR1 MNHEY, CDR2 SVGAGI. The CDR3 contains 12 residues. CDR3 nucleotides: TGTGCCACAGGGGACGTGAATGAAAAACTGTTTTTT. It encodes CATGDVNEKLFF.

This clonotype was seen a handful of times. The chain combines TRBV28 with TRBJ2-3, with D possibly being TRBD2 (5 bases). The CDR3 has 13 residues. CDR1 and CDR2 from the germline V gene are MDHEN and SYDVKM. V was trimmed by 6 bases and J by 4 bases, leaving 11 bases between them. The CDR3 DNA is TGTGCCAGCAGACCGGGATACTCAGATACGCAGTATTTT. Encoded protein: CASRPGYSDTQYF.

The chain recombines TRBV20-1 with TRBJ1-2; D uncertain. The V gene lost 8 bases and the J gene lost 4 bases, with 17 bases spanning the gap. The germline V gene encodes CDR1 DFQATT and CDR2 SNEGSKA (reference sequence). The CDR3 runs 13 residues. The CDR3 sequence is CSPTHFEGYGYTF. CDR3 nucleotide sequence: TGCAGTCCGACTCATTTTGAGGGCTATGGCTACACCTTC.

The chain's CDR3 is CASSQTRTGVETFF. The CDR3 DNA reads TGTGCCAGCAGCCAGACAAGGACAGGGGTAGAAACTTTCTTT. The rearrangement joins TRBV3-1 to TRBJ1-1; the match to TRBD1 covers 9 bases. J gave up 12 bases and V 3 bases, and 11 bases lay outside the gene matches. Germline V gene sequence: CDR1 LGHDT, CDR2 YNNKEL (reference sequence). The CDR3 spans 14 residues.

This clonotype turned up a few times. V usage is TRBV11-2 and J usage is TRBJ2-5; tentatively, D is TRBD1 (6 bases). V lost 7 bases to trimming and J lost 4 bases, with 10 bases between them. The CDR3 totals 12 residues. Germline V gene data show CDR1 as SGHAT and CDR2 as FQNNGV. This CDR3 is CASKGVGETQYF. The CDR3 bases are TGTGCCAGCAAGGGGGTGGGAGAGACCCAGTACTTC.